The 23 T cell receptor beta chains given below trace back to one sample, sequenced in a study of coeliac disease. Sequencing was performed with immunoSEQ multiplex PCR; in TCRdb, only in-frame clones are kept and a portion is missing. The sample has 6,800 or so clones, around two thirds seen once. The sequencing input was lamina propria lymphocytes from the gut. These receptors came from a man between 25 and 39 years old with celiac disease.

The chain employs TRBV4-1 and TRBJ2-4; tentative D call: TRBD1 (6 bases). V gave up 6 bases and J gave up 2 bases, with 14 bases separating them. The CDR3 loop spans 15 amino acids. CDR1 and CDR2 (germline): MGHRA, YSYEKL. DNA of the CDR3: TGCGCCAGCAGAGACACAGGGTTATCCAAAAACATTCAGTACTTC. Encoded protein: CASRDTGLSKNIQYF.

The rearrangement uses TRBV12-2 and TRBJ1-5. TRBV12-2 corresponds to a pseudogene. There are 18 residues in the CDR3. CDR3 residues: CASRSRGGPRSSNQPQHF. The CDR3 DNA follows: TGTGCAAGTCGCTCCCGGGGGGGCCCCCGCTCCAGCAATCAGCCCCAGCATTTT.

J is TRBJ1-6 and V is TRBV11-2; the match to TRBD1 covers 7 bases. The germline gives CDR1 SGHAT, CDR2 FQNNGV. CDR3 size: 13 residues. Trimming at V came to 0 bases and at J to 10 bases, leaving 0 bases not matched to a gene. CDR3 DNA sequence: TGTGCCAGCAGCTTAGACAGGGGGTCACCCCTCCACTTT. Protein: CASSLDRGSPLHF.

Of note for this clone: The identical CDR3 is also encoded by other nucleotide sequences in the sample. The chain links TRBV6-5 to TRBJ1-6, with D uncertain. Germline loops: CDR1 MNHEY, CDR2 SVGAGI. This CDR3 has 12 residues. The germline V and J ends were trimmed by 2 bases and 9 bases, with 5 bases remaining between them. CDR3 protein: CASSYSGSPLHF. The CDR3 DNA follows: TGTGCCAGCAGTTACAGCGGTTCACCCCTCCACTTT.

A few counts support this clone. The J gene is TRBJ2-7, the V gene TRBV10-2, with 7 bases fitting TRBD2. The V gene's germline CDR1 is WSHSY and CDR2 SAAADI. This CDR3 comprises 12 residues. With V trimmed by 6 bases and J by 2 bases, 1 base remained unmatched. This CDR3 is CASRGGAYEQYF. The DNA for the CDR3 is TGCGCCAGCAGGGGAGGGGCCTACGAGCAGTACTTC.

This chain joins TRBV6-5 and TRBJ1-1, with unresolved D. V was cut by 5 bases and J by 3 bases, with 10 bases left in between. This CDR3 comprises 13 residues. Germline loops: CDR1 MNHEY, CDR2 SVGAGI. The CDR3 DNA follows: TGTGCCAGCAGTGTCCAATCGGACACTGAAGCTTTCTTT. It translates to CASSVQSDTEAFF.

Concerning this clone itself: The DNA is omitted, as the CDR3 cannot be located on it reliably, and the CDR3 follows TCRdb's listing. The chain recombines TRBV6-1 with TRBJ1-2; the table's TRBD1 call for D was not verified on the DNA. Germline values: CDR1 MNHNS, CDR2 SASEGT. The CDR3 is 15 residues long, counting both termini. CDR3 protein: CAGSSQTGGNYGCTF.

The chain has TRBV28 and TRBJ1-1; D ambiguous. Germline V gene lookup returns CDR1 MDHEN and CDR2 SYDVKM. V dropped 7 bases and J dropped 8 bases, with 17 bases sitting between them. The CDR3 totals 13 residues. Here the CDR3 reads CASTTRNLKEAFF. DNA for the CDR3: TGTGCCAGCACCACGAGGAACTTAAAGGAAGCTTTCTTT.

The genes are TRBV2 and TRBJ2-7, with D hard to call. The CDR3 contains 13 residues. CDR1 and CDR2 from the germline V gene are SNHLY and FYNNEI. Trimming stripped 5 bases from V and 6 bases from J, with 14 bases between. CDR3 protein: CASSMKSSSEQYF. CDR3 coding DNA: TGTGCCAGCAGTATGAAGTCTAGTTCCGAGCAGTACTTC.

The chain joins TRBV28 to TRBJ2-7; 14 bases align to TRBD2. The V and J ends lost 2 bases and 5 bases, in that order; junction bases with no gene match: 2. CDR1 MDHEN and CDR2 SYDVKM come from the germline V gene. The CDR3 is made up of 15 amino acids. The CDR3 loop is CASSLGTSGGNEQYF. DNA for the CDR3: TGTGCCAGCAGTTTAGGGACTAGCGGGGGTAACGAGCAGTACTTC.

The rearrangement joins TRBV30 to TRBJ1-6; 9 nucleotides match TRBD1. Germline V lookup: CDR1 GTSNPN, CDR2 SVGIG (reference sequence). Trimming took 5 bases from V and 7 from J; bases not matched to a gene: 3. The CDR3 loop spans 13 amino acids. Here the CDR3 reads CAWVGQGNSPLHF. The CDR3 DNA reads as TGTGCCTGGGTGGGACAGGGAAATTCACCCCTCCACTTT.

This clone was observed a single time. The CDR3 sequence: CASSFGGYTGELFF. For the CDR3, the DNA is TGTGCCAGCAGCTTCGGGGGTTACACCGGGGAGCTGTTTTTT. The chain recombines TRBV11-2 with TRBJ2-2; D possibly corresponds to TRBD2 (6 bases). The length of the CDR3 is 14 residues. Between the trimmed V and J ends, which lost 3 bases and 3 bases, there was a span of 8 bases. Germline CDR1 and CDR2: SGHAT and FQNNGV.

This clone was counted between two and nine times. CDR3 coding DNA: TGTGCCAGCAGCTTAGGTGCGGGTGACTATGGCTACACCTTC. Translated, it gives CASSLGAGDYGYTF. The chain uses TRBV11-3 and TRBJ1-2; D is unresolved. The CDR3 runs to 14 residues. V was cut by 1 base and J by 3 bases, with 9 bases left in between. CDR1 SGHNT and CDR2 YENEEA come from the germline V gene.

The V gene is TRBV2, the J gene TRBJ2-7; TRBD2 agrees at 11 bases. Germline-derived CDR1 and CDR2 are SNHLY and FYNNEI. Trimming took 5 bases from V and 7 from J; bases not matched to a gene: 7. The CDR3 runs 14 residues. The CDR3 DNA follows: TGTGCCAGCAGTAGGACTAGCGGGTGGGGTGAGCAGTACTTC. Protein: CASSRTSGWGEQYF.

The chain recombines TRBV14 with TRBJ1-1; D is perhaps TRBD1 (5 bases). The ends were cut back, 3 bases at V and 10 bases at J, with 18 bases in the middle. The CDR3 totals 14 residues. The V gene's germline CDR1 is SGHDN and CDR2 FVKESK. The CDR3 DNA follows: TGTGCCAGCAGCCAGAGCCTACAGGATGGGATAGCTTTCTTT. This sequence encodes CASSQSLQDGIAFF.

The chain is built from TRBV2 and TRBJ2-7; D is unclear. CDR3 length: 13 residues. CDR1 and CDR2 (germline): SNHLY, FYNNEI. Deletions cut 5 bases from V and 3 bases from J, with 11 bases between. CDR3 in DNA: TGTGCCAGCAGTAAGCAACAGCTCTACGAGCAGTACTTC. Translation gives CASSKQQLYEQYF.

Remarks on this clone: Within the sample, other DNA sequences also encode this same CDR3. This rearrangement joins TRBV25-1 to TRBJ1-6, with D uncertain. This CDR3 has 12 residues. Germline loops: CDR1 MGHDK, CDR2 SYGVNS. Between the trimmed V and J ends, which lost 3 bases and 7 bases, there was a span of 4 bases. In DNA, the CDR3 is TGTGCCAGCAGTGAGCAGAATTCACCCCTCCACTTT. Protein sequence: CASSEQNSPLHF.

This clone was observed a few times. The chain couples TRBV25-1 to TRBJ1-2, with D perhaps TRBD1 (6 bases). The CDR3 consists of 12 residues. Trimming pared 4 bases from V and 8 bases from J, leaving 11 bases between. Germline V gene sequence: CDR1 MGHDK, CDR2 SYGVNS. DNA of the CDR3: TGTGCCAGCAGTGCAGACAGGAGCGGCTACACCTTC. As protein: CASSADRSGYTF.

The V and J genes are TRBV28 and TRBJ1-4, with D uncertain. Germline V gives CDR1 MDHEN, CDR2 SYDVKM. The CDR3 is 14 residues long. V was trimmed by 8 bases and J by 9 bases, leaving 19 bases between them. The chain's CDR3 is CASSPQPPNKKLFF. Here the CDR3 DNA reads TGTGCCAGCTCTCCCCAACCCCCCAACAAAAAACTGTTTTTT.

This clone was seen only once. CDR3: CASSPVITDTQYF. Written as DNA, the CDR3 is TGTGCCAGCAGCCCAGTCATCACAGATACGCAGTATTTT. V is TRBV28 and J is TRBJ2-3; D not resolved. The germline V gene has CDR1 MDHEN and CDR2 SYDVKM. The CDR3 spans 13 residues. Trimming removed 6 bases from V and 2 bases from J, with 9 bases in between.

This chain links TRBV19 with TRBJ2-1; 12 bases map to TRBD2. Trimming cost V 4 bases and J 8 bases; bases outside gene matches: 6. The CDR3 totals 15 residues. Germline-derived CDR1 and CDR2 are LNHDA and SQIVND (reference sequence). The CDR3 region is CASSKTSGSFDEQFF. Written as DNA, the CDR3 is TGTGCCAGTAGTAAGACTAGCGGGAGTTTTGATGAGCAGTTCTTC.

This sequence joins TRBV27 and TRBJ1-1, with TRBD1 matching over 10 bases. Germline V gives CDR1 MNHEY, CDR2 SMNVEV (reference sequence). V trimming: 5 bases; J trimming: 11 bases; junction bases outside the gene matches: 8. This CDR3 is built from 13 residues. CDR3 sequence: CASSPTTGGAAFF. The CDR3 DNA follows: TGTGCCAGCAGTCCCACGACAGGGGGCGCGGCTTTCTTT.

This chain uses TRBV19 with TRBJ1-4, with TRBD1 matching over 11 bases. CDR1 LNHDA and CDR2 SQIVND come from the germline V gene (reference sequence). V trimming: 6 bases; J trimming: 0 bases; junction bases outside the gene matches: 6. The CDR3 totals 17 residues. CDR3 residues: CASSGQGARATNEKLFF. The CDR3 DNA is TGTGCCAGTAGCGGACAGGGGGCGCGGGCAACTAATGAAAAACTGTTTTTT.